This T cell receptor (beta chain) was found in a study of blood T cell repertoires in COVID-19. About the study: Samples of COVID-19 (acute and convalescent) were obtained from the United States, Italy and Spain. From T cells, B-cell-depleted T cells, or PBMCs came the material, which was cDNA or gDNA.

In the original workflow: Amplifying reference gene primers gave estimates of nucleated cell counts. Generated by immunoSEQ multiplex PCR, the TCRdb table keeps only in-frame clones and is missing some. For V, J and clone size, that table is used; D and trimming come from the DNA. The table has around 270,000 clones, approximately 89% seen once. This CDR3 spans 19 amino acids. Unmatched junction bases numbered 8, after V lost 0 bases and J lost 2 bases. Germline assignment: CDR1 SNHLY and CDR2 FYNNEI. The gene calls are TRBV2 and TRBJ2-1, with 12 bases aligning to TRBD2. The TCR sequence derives from a man in his forties or fifties who had recovered from COVID-19. The sequencing sample was made of peripheral blood. The CDR3 protein is CASSEAALAGGSAYNEQFF. The CDR3 region has the DNA TGTGCCAGCAGTGAAGCCGCCCTAGCGGGAGGGTCCGCCTACAATGAGCAGTTCTTC.